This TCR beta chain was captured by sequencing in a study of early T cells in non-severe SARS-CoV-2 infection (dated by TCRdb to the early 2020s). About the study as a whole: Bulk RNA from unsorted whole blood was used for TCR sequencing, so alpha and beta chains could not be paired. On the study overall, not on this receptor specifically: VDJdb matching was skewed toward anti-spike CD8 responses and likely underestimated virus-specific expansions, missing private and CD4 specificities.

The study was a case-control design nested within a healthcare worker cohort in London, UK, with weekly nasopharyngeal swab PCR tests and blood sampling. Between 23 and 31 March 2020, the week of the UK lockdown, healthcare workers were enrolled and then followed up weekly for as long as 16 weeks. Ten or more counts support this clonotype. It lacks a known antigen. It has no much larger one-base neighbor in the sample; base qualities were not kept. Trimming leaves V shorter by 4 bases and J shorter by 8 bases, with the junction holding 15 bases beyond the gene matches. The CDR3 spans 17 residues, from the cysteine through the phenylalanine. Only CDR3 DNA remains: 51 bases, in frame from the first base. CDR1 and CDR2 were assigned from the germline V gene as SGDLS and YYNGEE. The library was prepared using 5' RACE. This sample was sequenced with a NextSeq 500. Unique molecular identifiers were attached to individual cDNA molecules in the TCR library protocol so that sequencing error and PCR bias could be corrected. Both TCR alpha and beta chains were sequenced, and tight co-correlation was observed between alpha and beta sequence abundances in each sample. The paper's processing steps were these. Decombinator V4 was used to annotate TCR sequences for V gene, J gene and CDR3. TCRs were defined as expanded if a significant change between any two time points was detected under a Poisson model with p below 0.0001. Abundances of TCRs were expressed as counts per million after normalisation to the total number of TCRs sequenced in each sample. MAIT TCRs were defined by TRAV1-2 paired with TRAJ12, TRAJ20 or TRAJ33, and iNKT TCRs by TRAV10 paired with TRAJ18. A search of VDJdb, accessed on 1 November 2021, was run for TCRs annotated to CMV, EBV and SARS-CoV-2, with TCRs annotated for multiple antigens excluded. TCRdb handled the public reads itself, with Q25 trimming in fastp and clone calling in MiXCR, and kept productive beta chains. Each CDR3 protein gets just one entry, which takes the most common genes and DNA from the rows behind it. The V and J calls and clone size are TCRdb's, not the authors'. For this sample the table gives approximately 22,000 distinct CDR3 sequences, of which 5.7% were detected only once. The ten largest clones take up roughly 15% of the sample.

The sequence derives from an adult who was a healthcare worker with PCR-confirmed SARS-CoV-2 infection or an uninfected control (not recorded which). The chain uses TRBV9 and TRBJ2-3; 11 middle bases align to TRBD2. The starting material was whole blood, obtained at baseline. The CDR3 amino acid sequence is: CASSTKTSGDPRGTQYF. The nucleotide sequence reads TGTGCCAGCAGCACAAAGACTAGCGGGGATCCTCGGGGTACGCAGTATTTT.